A selection of T cell receptor beta chains follows, all from one sample in a study of T cell responses to AZD1222 COVID-19 vaccine. The repertoire was sequenced with immunoSEQ multiplex PCR; TCRdb's copy has only in-frame clones and lacks some. The data contain around 140,000 clones, about 93% of them singletons. Sample: peripheral blood, taken on day 0 of AZD1222 vaccination. The source is an adult in good health. Both conserved end residues are part of each CDR3. The order of the fields is J gene, clone size, D gene, V gene, CDR3 DNA, CDR3 protein. A D gene is named only where the DNA matches it firmly. Size values are once, few and many counts, or a class for expanded clones, and some rows have none.

J: TRBJ2-5
size: .
D: .
V: TRBV5-5
DNA: TGTGCCAGCAGCTTGGGACTAGTCCCCCTACAAGAGACCCAGTACTTC
CDR3: CASSLGLVPLQETQYF

J: TRBJ2-5
size: .
D: .
V: TRBV24-1
DNA: TGTGCCACCAGTGAGGCAGGGAAAGAGACCCAGTACTTC
CDR3: CATSEAGKETQYF

J: TRBJ2-1
size: .
D: TRBD1
V: TRBV3-1/TRBV3-2
DNA: TGTGCCAGCAGCCCCAGGGACAGGGAAAATGAGCAGTTCTTC
CDR3: CASSPRDRENEQFF

J: TRBJ2-7
size: .
D: .
V: TRBV30
DNA: TGTGCCTGGAGTGAGGTTGCGGATGGTTACGAGCAGTACTTC
CDR3: CAWSEVADGYEQYF

J: TRBJ1-2
size: .
D: .
V: TRBV28
DNA: TGTGCCAGCTCGACACGTAGAGGATATGGCTACACCTTC
CDR3: CASSTRRGYGYTF

J: TRBJ2-1
size: .
D: TRBD1
V: TRBV9
DNA: TGTGCCAGCAGAGGAGAAAAGGGACAGTACAATGAGCAGTTCTTC
CDR3: CASRGEKGQYNEQFF

J: TRBJ2-3
size: .
D: TRBD2
V: TRBV4-1
DNA: TGCGCCAGCAGCCAGGGGCTAGCGGCCCACACAGATACGCAGTATTTT
CDR3: CASSQGLAAHTDTQYF

J: TRBJ2-1
size: .
D: .
V: TRBV19
DNA: TGTGCCAGTAGTATAAACCTAGCTGGTGAGCAGTTCTTC
CDR3: CASSINLAGEQFF

J: TRBJ1-4
size: .
D: .
V: TRBV19
DNA: TGTGCCAGTAGTATCTTAAAGGCAACTAATGAAAAACTGTTTTTT
CDR3: CASSILKATNEKLFF

J: TRBJ2-1
size: .
D: TRBD1
V: TRBV11-3
DNA: TGTGCCAGCAGCGACAGGGGGTCGTACAATGAGCAGTTCTTC
CDR3: CASSDRGSYNEQFF

J: TRBJ2-3
size: .
D: .
V: TRBV11-2
DNA: TGTGCCAGCAGCTTAGAAACAGATACGCAGTATTTT
CDR3: CASSLETDTQYF

J: TRBJ2-2
size: .
D: .
V: TRBV3-1/TRBV3-2
DNA: TGTGCCAGCAGCCAAGTGGAGGAGGGGTCAACCACCGGGGAGCTGTTTTTT
CDR3: CASSQVEEGSTTGELFF

J: TRBJ2-2
size: .
D: .
V: TRBV12-3/TRBV12-4
DNA: TGTGCCAGCAGTTTAAACATGGGCGGGGAGCTGTTTTTT
CDR3: CASSLNMGGELFF

J: TRBJ1-6
size: .
D: .
V: TRBV30
DNA: TGTGCCTGGAGTGAATCAGGGAGTAATTCACCCCTCCACTTT
CDR3: CAWSESGSNSPLHF

J: TRBJ2-1
size: .
D: TRBD2
V: TRBV19
DNA: TGTGCCAGTAGTATAGATGCTAGCGGCAACTCCTACAATGAGCAGTTCTTC
CDR3: CASSIDASGNSYNEQFF

J: TRBJ2-3
size: .
D: .
V: TRBV29-1
DNA: TGCAGCGTTGTTCCCCGACGAACTACAGATACGCAGTATTTT
CDR3: CSVVPRRTTDTQYF

J: TRBJ1-3
size: .
D: TRBD1
V: TRBV10-3
DNA: TGTGCCATCAGTGAGTCCTTGATGGACAGGAATGGAAACACCATATATTTT
CDR3: CAISESLMDRNGNTIYF

J: TRBJ1-1
size: .
D: .
V: TRBV19
DNA: TGTGCCAGTAATGCAGGGCCAAACACTGAAGCTTTCTTT
CDR3: CASNAGPNTEAFF

J: TRBJ1-1
size: .
D: .
V: TRBV14
DNA: TGTGCCAGCAGCCAAGAAGGATATGGTACGGGGCGGACTGAAGCTTTCTTT
CDR3: CASSQEGYGTGRTEAFF

J: TRBJ2-7
size: once
D: TRBD2
V: TRBV13
DNA: TGTGCCAGCAGCTTAGGGCGGGGGGACTACGAGCAGTACTTC
CDR3: CASSLGRGDYEQYF

J: TRBJ1-6
size: .
D: TRBD1
V: TRBV3-1/TRBV3-2
DNA: TGTGCCAGCAGCCAAGACAGGGGGGAGGAATCACCCCTCCACTTT
CDR3: CASSQDRGEESPLHF

J: TRBJ2-7
size: .
D: .
V: TRBV6-5
DNA: TGTGCCAGCAGTTACTCGACGGACGGAAGAGGCGAGCAGTACTTC
CDR3: CASSYSTDGRGEQYF

J: TRBJ2-3
size: .
D: TRBD2
V: TRBV19
DNA: TGTGCCAGTAGTATCACTAGCGGGGCTAGCACAGATACGCAGTATTTT
CDR3: CASSITSGASTDTQYF

J: TRBJ1-4
size: .
D: .
V: TRBV3-1/TRBV3-2
DNA: TGTGCCAGCAGCCAGGGGGACACCCAACTGTTTTTT
CDR3: CASSQGDTQLFF

J: TRBJ1-1
size: few
D: .
V: TRBV12-3/TRBV12-4
DNA: TGTGCCAACACCCGCCGGGAGAACACTGAAGCTTTCTTT
CDR3: CANTRRENTEAFF

J: TRBJ2-5
size: .
D: .
V: TRBV12-3/TRBV12-4
DNA: TGTGCCAGCAGTTTAAGGGAGACAGTACACTTC
CDR3: CASSLRETVHF

J: TRBJ1-5
size: .
D: TRBD1
V: TRBV28
DNA: TGTGCCAGCAGTTTATTTACAGGGGACGCGGCGAATCAGCCCCAGCATTTT
CDR3: CASSLFTGDAANQPQHF

J: TRBJ2-7
size: .
D: .
V: TRBV2
DNA: TGTGCCAGCAGTGAACTCGTGCCATTCAAGCAGTACTTC
CDR3: CASSELVPFKQYF

J: TRBJ1-6
size: .
D: TRBD1
V: TRBV11-2
DNA: TGTGCCAGCAGCTTAGTGGGACAGGGTAATTCACCCCTCCACTTT
CDR3: CASSLVGQGNSPLHF

J: TRBJ1-3
size: once
D: .
V: TRBV30
DNA: TGTGCCTGGAGTGTACAAGTAGGGAGGGGAAACACCATATATTTT
CDR3: CAWSVQVGRGNTIYF

J: TRBJ2-1
size: .
D: TRBD2
V: TRBV24-1
DNA: TGTGCCACCAGTGATGGGGTAGCGGGGTCCTACAATGAGCAGTTCTTC
CDR3: CATSDGVAGSYNEQFF

J: TRBJ2-1
size: .
D: TRBD2
V: TRBV28
DNA: TGTGCCAGCAGTTTCGCTAGCGGGGACAATGAGCAGTTCTTC
CDR3: CASSFASGDNEQFF

J: TRBJ2-1
size: .
D: TRBD2
V: TRBV19
DNA: TGTGCCAGTAGCCCGACTAGCGGTTCCTACAATGAGCAGTTCTTC
CDR3: CASSPTSGSYNEQFF

J: TRBJ2-3
size: .
D: .
V: TRBV5-1
DNA: TGCGCCAGCAGCGGGGACGACACAGATACGCAGTATTTT
CDR3: CASSGDDTDTQYF

J: TRBJ2-5
size: .
D: .
V: TRBV3-1/TRBV3-2
DNA: TGTGCCAGCAGCCAAGATTTTCTAGAGACCCAGTACTTC
CDR3: CASSQDFLETQYF

J: TRBJ2-7
size: .
D: .
V: TRBV6-5
DNA: TGTGCCAGCAGCGCCGGGACGGAAGACTCCTACGAGCAGTACTTC
CDR3: CASSAGTEDSYEQYF

J: TRBJ2-6
size: .
D: .
V: TRBV29-1
DNA: TGCAGCGTTCAGAAAACTGGGGCCAACGTCCTGACTTTC
CDR3: CSVQKTGANVLTF

J: TRBJ2-4
size: .
D: .
V: TRBV6-5
DNA: TGTGCCAGCAGTTACGCCAGGGGCAAAAACATTCAGTACTTC
CDR3: CASSYARGKNIQYF

J: TRBJ2-6
size: .
D: TRBD1
V: TRBV3-1/TRBV3-2
DNA: TGTGCCAGCAGCCAAGGAGTTGGCAGGGGGCAAGCCTCTGGGGCCAACGTCCTGACTTTC
CDR3: CASSQGVGRGQASGANVLTF

J: TRBJ1-1
size: .
D: .
V: TRBV5-1
DNA: TGCGCCAGCAGCTTGGCGTTGTATTCCGGGATTGGAGCTTTCTTT
CDR3: CASSLALYSGIGAFF

J: TRBJ1-6
size: .
D: .
V: TRBV4-2
DNA: TGTGCCAGCAGCCAAGATCCCAGGGATGATTCACCCCTCCACTTT
CDR3: CASSQDPRDDSPLHF

J: TRBJ2-5
size: .
D: .
V: TRBV4-1
DNA: TGCGCCAGCAGCCAAGCAGGAGGAGGGACCCAGTACTTC
CDR3: CASSQAGGGTQYF

J: TRBJ2-7
size: .
D: TRBD2
V: TRBV30
DNA: TGTGCCTGGACCCCCGGGACTAGCGGTTACTCCTACGAGCAGTACTTC
CDR3: CAWTPGTSGYSYEQYF

J: TRBJ2-7
size: .
D: TRBD1
V: TRBV7-3
DNA: TGTGCCAGCAGCTTATCAGGGGACAGCTCTTCCTACGAGCAGTACTTC
CDR3: CASSLSGDSSSYEQYF

J: TRBJ2-7
size: .
D: TRBD1
V: TRBV19
DNA: TGTGCCAGTAGTATCTTTGGGACAGGGGGCTACGAGCAGTACTTC
CDR3: CASSIFGTGGYEQYF

J: TRBJ2-5
size: once
D: TRBD1
V: TRBV3-1/TRBV3-2
DNA: TGTGCCAGCAGCTACTACAGGGGGAGACAAGAGACCCAGTACTTC
CDR3: CASSYYRGRQETQYF

J: TRBJ2-2
size: .
D: .
V: TRBV28
DNA: TGTGCCAGCAGCCGTGATGGGGGGGCCCCCGGGGAGCTGTTTTTT
CDR3: CASSRDGGAPGELFF

J: TRBJ2-7
size: .
D: TRBD2
V: TRBV5-1
DNA: TGCGCCAGCAGCTTGGGAGCGGGAGGCGGAGAGCAGTACTTC
CDR3: CASSLGAGGGEQYF

J: TRBJ1-3
size: once
D: .
V: TRBV6-5
DNA: TGTGCCAGCAGTTATACCAGGCTATCCGGAAACACCATATATTTT
CDR3: CASSYTRLSGNTIYF

J: TRBJ2-1
size: .
D: .
V: TRBV12-3/TRBV12-4
DNA: TGTGCCAGCAGTTGGTCAGTGAACAATGAGCAGTTCTTC
CDR3: CASSWSVNNEQFF

J: TRBJ2-3
size: .
D: .
V: TRBV4-2
DNA: TGTGCCAGCAGTAAAGAGCAGACCACAGATACGCAGTATTTT
CDR3: CASSKEQTTDTQYF

J: TRBJ2-1
size: .
D: .
V: TRBV27
DNA: TGTGCCAGCAGTTTATTGGGTAGCAGCAATGAGCAGTTCTTC
CDR3: CASSLLGSSNEQFF

J: TRBJ2-1
size: .
D: TRBD2
V: TRBV6-1
DNA: TGTGCCAGCAGTGATCCGGGACTAGCGGGAGGGGACAATGAGCAGTTCTTC
CDR3: CASSDPGLAGGDNEQFF

J: TRBJ1-2
size: .
D: TRBD1
V: TRBV29-1
DNA: TGCAGCGTTGGACAGGGCCCGAGTAACTATGGCTACACCTTC
CDR3: CSVGQGPSNYGYTF

J: TRBJ1-2
size: .
D: TRBD1
V: TRBV5-1
DNA: TGCGCCAGCAGCTCCGGACCCGGGACAGGGACCAACTATGGCTACACCTTC
CDR3: CASSSGPGTGTNYGYTF

J: TRBJ2-2
size: .
D: .
V: TRBV30
DNA: TGTGCCTGGAGTGTAATTGGCAGGCTGAACACCGGGGAGCTGTTTTTT
CDR3: CAWSVIGRLNTGELFF

J: TRBJ1-2
size: .
D: .
V: TRBV7-9
DNA: TGTGCCAGCAGCTTAGTCCTCGGTGGCTACACCTTC
CDR3: CASSLVLGGYTF